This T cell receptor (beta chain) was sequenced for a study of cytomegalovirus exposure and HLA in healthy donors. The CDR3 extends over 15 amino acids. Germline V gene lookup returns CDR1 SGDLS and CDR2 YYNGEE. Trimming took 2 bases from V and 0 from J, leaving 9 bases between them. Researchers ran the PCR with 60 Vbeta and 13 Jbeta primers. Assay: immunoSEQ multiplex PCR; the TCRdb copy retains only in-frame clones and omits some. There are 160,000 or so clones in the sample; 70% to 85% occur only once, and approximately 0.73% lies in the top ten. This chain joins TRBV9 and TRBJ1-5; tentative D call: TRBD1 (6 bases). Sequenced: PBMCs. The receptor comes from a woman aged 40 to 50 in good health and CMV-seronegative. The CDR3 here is CASSVAGVSNQPQHF. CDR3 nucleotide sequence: TGTGCCAGCAGCGTGGCAGGGGTTAGCAATCAGCCCCAGCATTTT.